This section outlines one T cell receptor (beta chain) sequence together with its context. Its antigen is undetermined. Sequencing was performed with immunoSEQ multiplex PCR; in TCRdb, only in-frame clones are kept and a portion is missing. The sample comprises 2.5 million or so clones, about 92% of which are singletons, and around 0.15% rests with the top ten. This record belongs to a study of shared clonotypes between healthy human individuals. V was pared by 4 bases and J by 0 bases, with 16 bases between. Germline values: CDR1 SGHRS, CDR2 YFSETQ. The CDR3 has 16 residues. Study results and limitations: Clonotype sharing among donors was expected to depend on sequencing depth.

The J gene is TRBJ1-2, the V gene TRBV5-1; D is uncertain. The material sequenced was naive CD4+ T cells sorted from blood. The subset denotes: CD45RA+ positively selected. The receptor was isolated from a man aged 18 to 30 in good health. The CDR3, as DNA: TGCGCCAGCAGCGATGGGCCAGCCGCCTCTAACTATGGCTACACCTTC. Encoded protein: CASSDGPAASNYGYTF.